This T cell receptor (beta chain) was sequenced for a study of Graves' ophthalmopathy and Graves' hyperthyroidism. Study information: The term stable hyperthyroidism indicated an absence of ophthalmopathy within 18 months of follow-up.

Orbital computed tomography, together with clinical symptoms, serum thyroxine, TRAb and thyroid ultrasound, was used for diagnosis. Study-wide points: Separation of ophthalmopathy from stable hyperthyroidism was achieved by a 13-signature model, at 85% to 90% sensitivity and approximately 81% specificity.

The germline CDR1 and CDR2 sequences are SGHAT and FQNNGV. The V gene lost 3 bases and the J gene lost 5 bases, with 7 bases spanning the gap. The CDR3 sequence is 12 residues long. Scientists amplified the TCR beta CDR3 regions from RNA transcripts. First-round RT-PCR relied on HTBI primers, and a second-round multiplex PCR came next. A single record per CDR3 protein comes from TCRdb applying MiXCR to the multiplex PCR reads. This table holds around 1.1 million distinct CDR3 sequences, about two fifths found once. This clonotype appeared many times. No antigen is known for it. This chain connects TRBV11-2 to TRBJ2-5; D is uncertain. This clonotype was sampled from an adult man with Graves' hyperthyroidism. The sequencing input was peripheral blood or thyroid tissue (not recorded which). CDR3 loop: CASSFQGETQYF. CDR3 in DNA: TGTGCCAGCAGCTTTCAAGGGGAGACCCAGTACTTC.